A single sample gave rise to the 23 T cell receptor beta chains below, sequenced in a study of molecular identifiers for immune sequencing clone quantification. TCRdb used MiXCR to reprocess the PCR reads, holding one entry per CDR3 protein. The data contain more than 250,000 distinct CDR3 sequences, about 20% of them singletons. Source material: naive CD8+ T cells from blood, with Jurkat cell RNA spiked in. Subset meaning: FACS-sorted CD8+CD4-CCR7+CD45RA+ naive T cells. The origin of the receptors is a human donor in good health. Some libraries in this study had Jurkat cell RNA spiked in.

This clonotype has ten or more counts. The chain has TRBV13 and TRBJ2-2, with a weak D call TRBD1 (5 bases). The V end was cut by 4 bases, the J end by 7 bases, with 7 bases between. This CDR3 is built from 12 residues. Germline CDR1 is PRHDT and CDR2 is FYEKMQ (reference sequence). CDR3 nucleotide sequence: TGTGCCAGCAGCTCCCAGGGCGGGGAGCTGTTTTTT. This translates into CASSSQGGELFF.

About this clonotype: This may arise from a read error, as a much more abundant clone is one base away. This likely comes from a read error, as the CDR3 has no conserved phenylalanine or tryptophan at its end. This chain joins TRBV4-1 and TRBJ2-7; D unclear. From germline, CDR1 is MGHRA and CDR2 YSYEKL. Trimming removed 0 bases from V and 0 bases from J, with 3 bases in between. The CDR3 consists of 13 residues. CDR3 residues: CASSQEPSYEQYS. CDR3 bases: TGCGCCAGCAGCCAAGAGCCCTCCTACGAGCAGTACTCC.

A note on this clonotype: Germline and junction disagree at one end, which may indicate a read error. The chain carries TRBV30 and TRBJ1-2, with 8 positions matching TRBD1. This CDR3 is 14 amino acids long. Germline V lookup: CDR1 GTSNPN, CDR2 SVGIG (reference sequence). CDR3 in amino acids: CAWDPGQASYGYIF. DNA for the CDR3: TGTGCCTGGGACCCGGGACAGGCATCCTATGGCTACATCTTC. Full variable domain (outside the CDR3, taken from reference TRBV30 and TRBJ1-2): SQTIHQWPATLVQPVGSPLSLECTVEGTSNPNLYWYRQAAGRGLQLLFYSVGIGQISSEVPQNLSASRPQDRQFILSSKKLLLSDSGFYLCAWDPGQASYGYIFGSGTRLTVV.

This clonotype was seen once. The chain couples TRBV29-1 to TRBJ2-2; D gene unclear. Trimming took 5 bases from V and 2 from J, leaving 9 bases between them. CDR1 SQVTM and CDR2 ANQGSEA come from the germline V gene. CDR3 length equals 13 residues. For the CDR3, the DNA is TGCAGCGTTTCTGAGGTTAACACCGGGGAGCTGTTTTTT. Protein: CSVSEVNTGELFF.

This clonotype was counted a single time. Because it lacks the conserved phenylalanine or tryptophan at the end, this CDR3 is likely a read error. The chain combines TRBV7-6 with TRBJ2-3; 13 bases line up with TRBD2. Germline V gene data show CDR1 as SGHVS and CDR2 as FNYEAQ. V was clipped by 5 bases and J by 1 base; unmatched bases: 12. The CDR3 has 19 residues. The CDR3 coding sequence is TGTGCCAGCAGCCCCCGGACTAGCGGGGGCCATTCACGCACAGATACGCAGTATTCT. Its translation: CASSPRTSGGHSRTDTQYS.

The chain carries TRBV4-3 and TRBJ2-3; 8 bases agree with TRBD2. V lost 5 bases to trimming and J lost 0 bases; unmatched junction nucleotides: 7. This CDR3 spans 16 amino acids. Germline V gene data show CDR1 as LGHNA and CDR2 as YSLEER. This CDR3 is CASSSTSDLSTDTQYF. The DNA of the CDR3 is TGCGCCAGCAGCTCGACTAGCGACCTAAGCACAGATACGCAGTATTTT.

As to this clonotype: This sequence may be a read error, since a much larger clone differs from it by one base. The chain employs TRBV28 and TRBJ2-5; TRBD2 agrees at 11 bases. The CDR3 contains 18 residues. Germline CDR1 is MDHEN and CDR2 is SYDVKM. V was pared by 2 bases and J by 2 bases, with 10 bases of the junction left unmatched. As DNA, the CDR3 is TGTGCCAGCAGTTTACCTCAACTAGCGGGAGCGACGCAAGAGACCCAGTACTTC. Translated, it gives CASSLPQLAGATQETQYF.

As to this clonotype: With a much larger clone just one base away, this may be a read error. The gene calls are TRBV9 and TRBJ2-3; a possible D gene is TRBD2 (5 bases). CDR3 size: 13 residues. Germline V CDR1 and CDR2: SGDLS, YYNGEE. Trimming left V 4 bases short and J 6 bases short, with 12 bases between. CDR3 region: CASSPLVVDTQYF. DNA of the CDR3: TGTGCCAGCAGCCCACTAGTCGTGGATACGCAGTATTTT.

V is TRBV11-2 and J is TRBJ1-5, with 12 nucleotides matching TRBD1. The CDR3 spans 18 residues. From germline, CDR1 is SGHAT and CDR2 FQNNGV. Unmatched junction bases numbered 10, after V lost 5 bases and J lost 2 bases. CDR3 bases: TGTGCCAGCAGCCCACGGGACAGGGGGCTTTGGGGCAATCAGCCCCAGCATTTT. Its protein is CASSPRDRGLWGNQPQHF.

This clonotype was seen ten or more times. DNA of the CDR3: TGTGCCAGCAGCAAAGATGAGATAACAGGGGTCTCCTACAATGAGCAGTTCTTC. This sequence encodes CASSKDEITGVSYNEQFF. The genes are TRBV21-1 and TRBJ2-1; the D call TRBD1 from the table was never checked on the DNA. TRBV21-1 is listed as a pseudogene. The length of the CDR3 is 18 residues.

This clonotype was seen ten or more times. The CDR3 DNA is TGTGCCAGCATCGATTCACTAGCGGCCTCCTACAATGAGCAGTTCTTC. Translating it yields CASIDSLAASYNEQFF. The gene calls are TRBV6-1 and TRBJ2-1, with 8 bases aligning to TRBD2. The junction had 8 bases not matched to a gene; V was cut back by 7 bases and J by 0 bases. Germline-derived CDR1 and CDR2 are MNHNS and SASEGT. CDR3 length: 16 residues.

The chain employs TRBV7-9 and TRBJ1-1, with D maybe TRBD1 (5 bases). This CDR3 region has 13 residues. Germline CDR1 SEHNR, CDR2 FQNEAQ (reference sequence). The ends were cut back, 6 bases at V and 4 bases at J, with 12 bases in the middle. CDR3 DNA sequence: TGTGCCAGCAGGCCCGGGACGCTCACTGAAGCTTTCTTT. It translates to CASRPGTLTEAFF.

This clonotype was counted many times. The genes are TRBV9 and TRBJ2-2; TRBD1 is a possible D gene (6 bases). The CDR3 has 15 amino acids. V dropped 3 bases and J dropped 5 bases, with 14 bases sitting between them. Germline assignment: CDR1 SGDLS and CDR2 YYNGEE. CDR3 protein: CASSASDSSTGELFF. The CDR3 coding sequence is TGTGCCAGCAGCGCTTCGGACAGCTCAACCGGGGAGCTGTTTTTT.

There are a few counts of this clonotype. The V call is TRBV7-9, the J call TRBJ2-3; 9 bases match TRBD1. Per germline, CDR1 SEHNR and CDR2 FQNEAQ (reference sequence). There are 18 residues in the CDR3. The J segment lost 0 bases and the V segment lost 0 bases, leaving 7 bases of the junction unmatched. CDR3 DNA sequence: TGTGCCAGCAGCTTAGCCAGGACAGGGGCTCCTAGCACAGATACGCAGTATTTT. This sequence encodes CASSLARTGAPSTDTQYF.

The chain is built from TRBV5-3 and TRBJ2-3; perhaps D is TRBD1 or TRBD2 (5 bases each). TRBV5-3 is known as an ORF, though its function is uncertain. Trimming removed 8 bases from V and 1 base from J, with 17 bases in between. CDR3 length equals 15 residues. The CDR3 region has the DNA TGTGCCAGCAGCATTAGAGGGGTCGGCACAGATACGCAGTATTTT. Protein: CASSIRGVGTDTQYF.

This clonotype appeared many times. The V gene is TRBV4-3, the J gene TRBJ2-1; possibly TRBD1 or TRBD2 for D (6 bases each). The length of the CDR3 is 16 residues. Trimming cost V 0 bases and J 8 bases, with 17 bases left between them. Germline CDR1 is LGHNA and CDR2 is YSLEER. The CDR3 reads CASSQEARGRDHEQFF. CDR3 coding DNA: TGCGCCAGCAGCCAAGAGGCACGGGGGCGCGACCATGAGCAGTTCTTC.

To note about this clonotype: A much bigger clone sits one base away, suggesting this may be a read error. The chain joins TRBV30 to TRBJ1-3; D is ambiguous. Germline CDR1 and CDR2: GTSNPN and SVGIG (reference sequence). This CDR3 spans 11 amino acids. The CDR3 here is CAWSYGNTMYF. The CDR3 bases are TGTGCCTGGAGTTATGGAAACACCATGTATTTT.

This clonotype was counted at least ten times. The chain has TRBV28 and TRBJ2-7; D is possibly TRBD2 (6 bases). CDR3 length equals 14 residues. Trimming pared 2 bases from V and 4 bases from J, leaving 12 bases between. Germline V gene sequence: CDR1 MDHEN, CDR2 SYDVKM. This chain's CDR3 is CASSLAGYGYEQYF. CDR3 sequence (DNA): TGTGCCAGCAGTTTAGCGGGATATGGGTACGAGCAGTACTTC. Variable domain in full (rest from reference TRBV28 and TRBJ2-7): DVKVTQSSRYLVKRTGEKVFLECVQDMDHENMFWYRQDPGLGLRLIYFSYDVKMKEKGDIPEGYSVSREKKERFSLILESASTNQTSMYLCASSLAGYGYEQYFGPGTRLTVT.

This clonotype was seen ten or more times. The rearrangement joins TRBV4-1 to TRBJ1-1; TRBD1 matches 8 bases. V shed 2 bases and J 10 bases; nucleotides not matched to a gene: 9. The CDR3 runs 14 residues. The germline CDR1 and CDR2 sequences are MGHRA and YSYEKL. The CDR3, as DNA: TGCGCCAGCAGCCAAAACGACAGGGGTGTTGGAGCTTTCTTT. Protein product: CASSQNDRGVGAFF.

As for this clonotype: A much larger clone differs by one base, so this may be a read error. The rearrangement links TRBV10-3 to TRBJ2-5; D possibly corresponds to TRBD2 (6 bases). Germline V gives CDR1 ENHRY, CDR2 SYGVKD. CDR3 length: 14 amino acids. The V and J ends lost 8 bases and 1 base respectively, with 14 bases between them. The DNA for the CDR3 is TGTGCCATCGGGACTGAACCAGCCCAAGAGACCCAGTACTTC. It specifies CAIGTEPAQETQYF.

This clonotype was detected many times. The J gene is TRBJ1-2, the V gene TRBV9; D remains ambiguous. The germline gives CDR1 SGDLS, CDR2 YYNGEE. V was cut by 4 bases and J by 6 bases, with 16 bases left in between. The CDR3 spans 14 residues. In DNA, the CDR3 is TGTGCCAGCAGCTCTTCCACAGAACCTGATGGCTACACCTTC. Residues: CASSSSTEPDGYTF.

Remarks on this clonotype: Given a much more abundant clone one base away, this may be a read error. V gene TRBV19 combines with J gene TRBJ1-1; tentative D call: TRBD1 (5 bases). CDR3 length equals 14 residues. Germline V gene lookup returns CDR1 LNHDA and CDR2 SQIVND (reference sequence). The V end lost 3 bases, the J end lost 8 bases, and 16 bases lay between the germline ends. The CDR3 reads CASSIPPGPQEAFF. For the CDR3, the DNA is TGTGCCAGTAGTATCCCACCGGGACCCCAGGAAGCTTTCTTT.

This clonotype has at least ten counts. V and J are TRBV6-5 and TRBJ2-5; maybe TRBD2 (6 bases). Germline V CDR1 and CDR2: MNHEY, SVGAGI. CDR3 length: 13 amino acids. V lost 5 bases, J lost 4 bases, and 11 bases lay in between. CDR3 bases: TGTGCCAGCAGTACATTGGGGGGAGAGACCCAGTACTTC. This translates into CASSTLGGETQYF.